These 30 T cell receptor beta chains were sequenced from one sample in a study of CD8 T cells in ankylosing spondylitis. TCRdb re-called the 5' RACE reads with MiXCR, one entry per CDR3 protein. Of 150,000 to 200,000 distinct CDR3 sequences in the sample, approximately 10% were seen once. The sequencing input was blood, either unsorted or a sorted T cell fraction (not recorded which). Receptors were obtained from a male donor with ankylosing spondylitis or in good health (not recorded which).

There are many counts of this clonotype. The chain is built from TRBV6-5 and TRBJ2-5; D may match TRBD1 or TRBD2 (5 bases each). V lost 0 bases and J 5 bases, leaving 13 bases between the germline ends. Looked up from germline, CDR1 is MNHEY and CDR2 is SVGAGI. The CDR3 totals 15 residues. DNA of the CDR3: TGTGCCAGCAGTTACTCGAGGGGAATAGGGGAGACCCAGTACTTC. As protein: CASSYSRGIGETQYF.

This clonotype was recorded many times. CDR3 region: CASSQALAGSGRDTQYF. In DNA form, the CDR3 reads TGCGCCAGCAGCCAAGCCTTAGCGGGATCGGGGCGAGATACGCAGTATTTT. The chain recombines TRBV4-1 with TRBJ2-3; TRBD2 agrees at 8 bases. J lost 5 bases, V lost 1 base, and 11 bases had no gene match. Germline V gene data show CDR1 as MGHRA and CDR2 as YSYEKL. This CDR3 is 17 amino acids long.

This clonotype has ten or more counts. V usage is TRBV28 and J usage is TRBJ2-7; the match to TRBD1 covers 9 bases. CDR3 size: 14 residues. V shed 2 bases and J 7 bases; nucleotides not matched to a gene: 6. The germline CDR1 and CDR2 sequences are MDHEN and SYDVKM. The CDR3 region is CASSLLGQGREQYF. The CDR3, as DNA: TGTGCCAGCAGTTTACTGGGACAGGGCCGGGAGCAGTACTTC. Using reference TRBV28 and TRBJ2-7 for the parts outside the CDR3, the full variable domain is DVKVTQSSRYLVKRTGEKVFLECVQDMDHENMFWYRQDPGLGLRLIYFSYDVKMKEKGDIPEGYSVSREKKERFSLILESASTNQTSMYLCASSLLGQGREQYFGPGTRLTVT.

The V call is TRBV18, the J call TRBJ1-5; 7 bases fit TRBD1. CDR1 is KGHSH and CDR2 is LQKENI in the germline V gene. Losses at the gene ends were 6 bases for V and 6 bases for J; bases not matched to a gene: 14. The CDR3 is made up of 16 amino acids. CDR3 DNA sequence: TGTGCCAGCTCGCGCCAAACAGGGGAAAAAGGTCAGCCCCAGCATTTT. Translation gives CASSRQTGEKGQPQHF.

This clonotype was counted ten times or more. The genes are TRBV12-3 or TRBV12-4 and TRBJ2-5; D perhaps matches TRBD1 (6 bases). The germline V and J ends were trimmed by 6 bases and 3 bases, with 11 bases remaining between them. CDR3 length: 13 residues. CDR3 nucleotides: TGTGCCAGCAGCGCCACAGGGAAAGAGACCCAGTACTTC. It translates to CASSATGKETQYF.

This clonotype was observed many times. In DNA form, the CDR3 reads TGCAGCGTTCGGCCTAGCGGGAGGAATAATGAGCAGTTCTTC. It yields the protein CSVRPSGRNNEQFF. The genes are TRBV29-1 and TRBJ2-1; TRBD2 aligns across 11 bases. With 5 bases clipped from V and 7 bases from J, the junction kept 7 bases outside the gene matches. The CDR3 is 14 residues long. Germline-derived CDR1 and CDR2 are SQVTM and ANQGSEA.

Many counts were recorded for this clonotype. This sequence joins TRBV29-1 and TRBJ1-1; 9 bases line up with TRBD1. After removal of 7 bases from V and 0 bases from J, the junction contained 9 bases not matched to a gene. This CDR3 spans 15 amino acids. Per the germline V gene, CDR1 is SQVTM and CDR2 is ANQGSEA. The CDR3 here is CSASGQGMMNTEAFF. Written as DNA, the CDR3 is TGCAGCGCGTCGGGACAGGGCATGATGAACACTGAAGCTTTCTTT. The whole variable domain, remainder taken from reference TRBV29-1 and TRBJ1-1, is SAVISQKPSRDICQRGTSLTIQCQVDSQVTMMFWYRQQPGQSLTLIATANQGSEATYESGFVIDKFPISRPNLTFSTLTVSNMSPEDSSIYLCSASGQGMMNTEAFFGQGTRLTVV.

At least ten counts were recorded for this clonotype. This rearrangement joins TRBV5-1 to TRBJ1-6; TRBD1 might be the D (6 bases). From germline, CDR1 is SGHRS and CDR2 YFSETQ. This CDR3 contains 14 residues. V lost 3 bases, J lost 7 bases, and 11 bases lay in between. The DNA of the CDR3 is TGCGCCAGCAGCTACAGGGAGTCAAATTCACCCCTCCACTTT. Its protein is CASSYRESNSPLHF. Together with reference TRBV5-1 and TRBJ1-6, the CDR3 gives the full variable domain: KAGVTQTPRYLIKTRGQQVTLSCSPISGHRSVSWYQQTPGQGLQFLFEYFSETQRNKGNFPGRFSGRQFSNSRSEMNVSTLELGDSALYLCASSYRESNSPLHFGNGTRLTVT.

This clonotype was seen at least ten times. The chain employs TRBV20-1 and TRBJ1-3; D ambiguous. The CDR3 is made up of 13 amino acids. Trimming pared 4 bases from V and 4 bases from J, leaving 11 bases between. Looked up from germline, CDR1 is DFQATT and CDR2 is SNEGSKA (reference sequence). The CDR3 coding sequence is TGCAGTGCTAAGGGCCCTTCCGGAAACACCATATATTTT. This encodes CSAKGPSGNTIYF.

The chain couples TRBV29-1 to TRBJ1-1; 9 bases align to TRBD1. Germline V gene data show CDR1 as SQVTM and CDR2 as ANQGSEA. The V and J ends lost 1 base and 4 bases, in that order; junction bases with no gene match: 1. The CDR3 has 13 residues. The CDR3 loop is CSVEGDRVTEAFF. The CDR3 bases are TGCAGCGTTGAAGGGGACAGGGTCACTGAAGCTTTCTTT.

V usage is TRBV10-3 and J usage is TRBJ2-5; maybe TRBD1 (7 bases). Germline lookup yields CDR1 ENHRY and CDR2 SYGVKD. The V end was cut by 10 bases, the J end by 2 bases, with 14 bases between. The CDR3 loop spans 13 amino acids. The CDR3 sequence is CATRRGLQETQYF. Here the CDR3 DNA reads TGTGCCACCCGGAGGGGGCTTCAAGAGACCCAGTACTTC.

At least ten counts were recorded for this clonotype. In nucleotides, the CDR3 is TGTGCCTGGGAGCGGGAATCAGCCTACAATGAGCAGTTCTTC. Translated: CAWERESAYNEQFF. The V and J genes are TRBV30 and TRBJ2-1, with TRBD2 matching 7 bases. Trimming at V came to 5 bases and at J to 2 bases, leaving 6 bases not matched to a gene. This CDR3 is built from 14 residues. CDR1 is GTSNPN, CDR2 SVGIG, per germline (reference sequence).

The V call is TRBV11-2, the J call TRBJ2-1; TRBD2 aligns across 8 bases. CDR3 length: 14 amino acids. J gave up 9 bases and V 5 bases, and 9 bases lay outside the gene matches. Germline assignment: CDR1 SGHAT and CDR2 FQNNGV. The CDR3 protein is CASSLAGSSVEQFF. In DNA form, the CDR3 reads TGTGCCAGCAGCCTAGCGGGTTCTAGTGTTGAGCAGTTCTTC.

This clonotype has more than one count but fewer than ten. The CDR3, as DNA: TGCGCCAGCAGCCAAGACCCTGACGGAACAACTAATGAAAAACTGTTTTTT. Translated: CASSQDPDGTTNEKLFF. This sequence joins TRBV4-1 and TRBJ1-4; D unclear. Trimming left V 0 bases short and J 0 bases short, with 11 bases between. Germline CDR1 reads MGHRA; CDR2 reads YSYEKL. CDR3 length equals 17 residues.

This clonotype was seen repeatedly, ten times or more. J is TRBJ2-1 and V is TRBV29-1; D remains ambiguous. CDR1 and CDR2 (germline): SQVTM, ANQGSEA. Trimming shortened V by 4 bases and J by 0 bases, and 10 bases separated the two germline ends. This CDR3 spans 14 amino acids. CDR3 coding DNA: TGCAGCGTTGCAACCTCCCTCTCCTACAATGAGCAGTTCTTC. Protein sequence: CSVATSLSYNEQFF.

This clonotype was detected many times. The chain uses TRBV5-1 and TRBJ2-5, with D unresolved. The CDR3 sequence is 14 residues long. Germline V lookup: CDR1 SGHRS, CDR2 YFSETQ. V dropped 0 bases and J dropped 7 bases, with 13 bases sitting between them. In nucleotides, the CDR3 is TGCGCCAGCAGCTTGGCCGGGTTATCCGGGACCCAGTACTTC. Translation: CASSLAGLSGTQYF.

This clonotype was found many times. The J gene is TRBJ2-1, the V gene TRBV5-1; 7 nucleotides match TRBD1. Germline V gene lookup returns CDR1 SGHRS and CDR2 YFSETQ. This CDR3 spans 16 amino acids. Losses at the gene ends were 4 bases for V and 0 bases for J; bases not matched to a gene: 7. In DNA, the CDR3 is TGCGCCAGCAGCGCAACCCGGGACAGCTCCTACAATGAGCAGTTCTTC. Protein: CASSATRDSSYNEQFF.

Many counts were recorded for this clonotype. This chain uses TRBV5-1 with TRBJ2-5; possible D gene TRBD1, 6 bases. The length of the CDR3 is 14 residues. CDR1 is SGHRS and CDR2 is YFSETQ in the germline V gene. V lost 4 bases to trimming and J lost 5 bases, with 15 bases between them. The CDR3 is CASSPTGNLETQYF. The DNA for the CDR3 is TGCGCCAGCAGCCCAACAGGGAATTTGGAGACCCAGTACTTC.

This clonotype was recorded a few times. The V gene is TRBV4-1, the J gene TRBJ2-5, with 7 bases identical to TRBD2. The CDR3 sequence is 16 residues long. Trimming took 3 bases from V and 3 from J; bases not matched to a gene: 10. CDR1 and CDR2 (germline): MGHRA, YSYEKL. The CDR3 DNA reads TGCGCCAGCAGCCATTTCCTAGCGGCTGACGAAGAGACCCAGTACTTC. It codes for CASSHFLAADEETQYF.

This clonotype was recorded many times. The germline gene is not matched at one end of the junction; a read error may be the cause. This rearrangement joins TRBV15 to TRBJ2-7; a possible D gene is TRBD1 (6 bases). The CDR3 is 13 residues long. From germline, CDR1 is LNHNV and CDR2 YYDKDF (reference sequence). This CDR3 reads CATSRERRSEQGF. The CDR3 DNA reads as TGTGCCACCAGCAGAGAGAGAAGGTCGGAACAGGGCTTC. The full variable domain, in which reference TRBV15 and TRBJ2-7 provide the parts outside the CDR3, is DAMVIQNPRYQVTQFGKPVTLSCSQTLNHNVMYWYQQKSSQAPKLLFHYYDKDFNNEADTPDNFQSRRPNTSFCFLDIRSPGLGDTAMYLCATSRERRSEQGFGPGTRLTVT.

For this clonotype: One base away lies a much larger clone, so this may be a sequencing read error. The genes are TRBV3-1 and TRBJ2-3; D is possibly TRBD1 (6 bases). This CDR3 comprises 15 residues. Per germline, CDR1 LGHDT and CDR2 YNNKEL (reference sequence). The CDR3 region has the DNA TGTGTCAGCAGCTGGACAGCCGTTAGCACAGATACGCAGTATTTT. This translates into CVSSWTAVSTDTQYF.

The rearrangement uses TRBV12-3 or TRBV12-4 and TRBJ1-2; D not resolved. This CDR3 spans 14 amino acids. Deletions cut 2 bases from V and 8 bases from J, with 15 bases between. The CDR3 nucleotides are TGTGCCAGCAGTTTAAGCCCCAGGAGGCTCGGCTACACCTTC. Protein product: CASSLSPRRLGYTF.

The J gene is TRBJ2-3, the V gene TRBV11-3; 8 nucleotides align to TRBD2. The CDR3 sequence is 14 residues long. Germline-derived CDR1 and CDR2 are SGHNT and YENEEA. V dropped 3 bases and J dropped 9; count of bases not matched to a gene: 8. CDR3 in DNA: TGTGCCAGCAGCTTGGGACTAGAGGGGGAAACGCAGTATTTT. This codes for CASSLGLEGETQYF.

At least ten counts were recorded for this clonotype. The chain employs TRBV20-1 and TRBJ1-1; 7 bases match TRBD1. Germline loops: CDR1 DFQATT, CDR2 SNEGSKA (reference sequence). After removal of 5 bases from V and 5 bases from J, the junction contained 2 bases not matched to a gene. The CDR3 spans 11 residues. The CDR3 loop reads CSAEGATEAFF. In DNA form, the CDR3 reads TGCAGTGCTGAGGGGGCTACTGAAGCTTTCTTT.

Ten or more counts support this clonotype. As DNA, the CDR3 is TGCAGTGCTAGAGATGATACGAACACTGAAGCTTTCTTT. Translating it yields CSARDDTNTEAFF. The V call is TRBV20-1, the J call TRBJ1-1; D remains ambiguous. This CDR3 comprises 13 residues. V lost 0 bases and J 1 base, leaving 6 bases between the germline ends. Per the germline V gene, CDR1 is DFQATT and CDR2 is SNEGSKA (reference sequence).

This clonotype was detected a few times. V usage is TRBV5-1 and J usage is TRBJ2-1; 8 positions agree with TRBD2. The CDR3 is 15 residues long. Germline V lookup: CDR1 SGHRS, CDR2 YFSETQ. V lost 5 bases, J lost 8 bases, and 12 bases stayed unmatched. CDR3 sequence reads: CASSPLAGFNYEQFF. In nucleotides, the CDR3 is TGCGCCAGCAGTCCCCTAGCGGGCTTTAACTATGAGCAGTTCTTC.

This clonotype was recorded many times. The chain carries TRBV5-1 and TRBJ2-7, with a possible D match to TRBD2 (5 bases). CDR3 length: 13 amino acids. CDR1 is SGHRS and CDR2 is YFSETQ in the germline V gene. V was pared by 2 bases and J by 3 bases, with 9 bases between. The CDR3, as DNA: TGCGCCAGCAGCTTTATTGAGGGCTACGAGCAGTACTTC. Encoded protein: CASSFIEGYEQYF.

This clonotype was recorded a few times. The J gene is TRBJ2-4, the V gene TRBV11-2; D possibly matches TRBD1 or TRBD2 (5 bases each). Germline loops: CDR1 SGHAT, CDR2 FQNNGV. Between the trimmed V and J ends, which lost 0 bases and 9 bases, there was a span of 15 bases. CDR3 size: 15 residues. The CDR3 sequence: CASSLDGLSGGIQYF. In DNA, the CDR3 is TGTGCCAGCAGCTTAGACGGCCTCTCTGGGGGCATTCAGTACTTC.

The genes are TRBV25-1 and TRBJ2-7; 8 nucleotides match TRBD1. The junction had 2 bases not matched to a gene; V was cut back by 4 bases and J by 3 bases. Germline CDR1 and CDR2: MGHDK and SYGVNS. The CDR3 runs 13 residues. In DNA, the CDR3 is TGTGCCAGCAGTGGTACAGGGGGCTACGAGCAGTACTTC. Its translation is CASSGTGGYEQYF.

The chain couples TRBV7-9 to TRBJ1-1, with D perhaps TRBD1 (5 bases). Germline values: CDR1 SEHNR, CDR2 FQNEAQ (reference sequence). The CDR3 sequence is 17 residues long. The ends were cut back, 4 bases at V and 0 bases at J, with 18 bases in the middle. The CDR3 is CASSSRDLIGMNTEAFF. CDR3 nucleotides: TGTGCCAGCAGCTCACGGGACTTAATTGGCATGAACACTGAAGCTTTCTTT.